This T cell receptor (beta chain) was captured by sequencing in a study of tumor-infiltrating lymphocytes in localized non-small cell lung cancer (dated by TCRdb to the early 2020s). About the full investigation: Patients whose samples were collected after neoadjuvant chemotherapy, as well as both smokers and never-smokers and several histologies, were included in the cohort. The overall ICON cohort was composed of over a hundred surgical patients with localized non-small cell lung cancer whose tumors were resected. A total of roughly 50 patients were included in the paired tumor versus uninvolved lung comparison of immunoSEQ T-cell fraction. Alongside flow cytometry, multiplex immunofluorescence, RNA-seq, exome sequencing and proteomics, TCR sequencing was applied to the same patients as one of several integrated assays. Each patient contributed resected tumor tissue and uninvolved lung tissue from the same patient, described as non-adjacent to the tumor. Summary of the overall study and its limitations: No difference in TCR-derived T-cell fraction was observed between the flow cytometry-defined immunotypes IM1 (good prognosis) and IM2 (poor prognosis). Because different pieces of the same tissue were used for different assays, technical variation could not be separated from intratumor heterogeneity. Assay coverage varied across patients depending on available tissue quantity, so only a subset of the cohort had TCR sequencing. TCRbeta sequencing supported higher T cell infiltration in tumors than in uninvolved lung tissue, consistent with immunofluorescence CD3 counts.

Enrollment in ICON was initiated in early 2016, and the last patient was enrolled in 2018. A subcohort of around 76 patients provided fresh tumor and matched uninvolved tissue for in-depth immune analyses, with TCR sequencing among those analyses. No cell sorting was done, and TCR sequencing was instead run on DNA isolated from bulk tissue. V lost 2 bases and J lost 5 bases; the stretch between them is 9 bases long. Spanning cysteine to phenylalanine, the CDR3 consists of 13 amino acids. This entry keeps only the CDR3 DNA: 39 bases, framed from base 1. Reading the germline V gene gives CDR1 SGHAT and CDR2 FQNNGV. TCR sequencing with the immunoSEQ assay provided the T-cell fraction in tumor and uninvolved lung tissue. The original pipeline was this. To analyze survival, patients were divided into a high T-cell fraction group (upper tertile) and a low T-cell fraction group (lower two tertiles), and the two groups were compared using a log-rank test. A signed-rank test was used to test paired tumor versus uninvolved lung differences in T-cell fraction. Drawn from immuneACCESS, this table holds only the in-frame rearrangements with V and J called that TCRdb kept. Clones are partly lost; checked studies trace under half to an unresolved V gene and leave the rest unexplained. That table gives V, J and clone size, and the DNA gave D and trimming. Recorded for this sample are fewer than 15,000 clones; roughly 80% of them occurred a single time. Of the sample, 13% to 15% falls within the top ten clones.

In regard to this clone: Its antigen is still unknown. No base qualities exist here, and no much larger clone lies one base off it.

The source material was uninvolved lung tissue not adjacent to the tumor. The chain is encoded by TRBV11-2 joined to TRBJ2-5; no D gene is confidently identified. The sequence came from a human donor with non-small cell lung cancer. The CDR3 region reads CASSLNVIETQYF. Here is the DNA: TGTGCCAGCAGCTTAAATGTAATTGAGACCCAGTACTTC.